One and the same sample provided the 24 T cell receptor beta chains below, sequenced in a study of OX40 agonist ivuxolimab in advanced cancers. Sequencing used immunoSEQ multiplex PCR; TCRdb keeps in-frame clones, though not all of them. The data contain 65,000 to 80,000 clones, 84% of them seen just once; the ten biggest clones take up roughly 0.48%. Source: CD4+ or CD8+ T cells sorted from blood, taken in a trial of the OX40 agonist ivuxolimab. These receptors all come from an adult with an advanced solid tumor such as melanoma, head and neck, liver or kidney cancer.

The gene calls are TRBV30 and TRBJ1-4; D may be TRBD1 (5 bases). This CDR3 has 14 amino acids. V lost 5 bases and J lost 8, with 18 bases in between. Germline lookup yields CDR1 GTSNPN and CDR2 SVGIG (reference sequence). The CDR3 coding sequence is TGTGCCTGGGGGAGGTGGGCAGGGCGGGAAAAACTGTTTTTT. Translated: CAWGRWAGREKLFF. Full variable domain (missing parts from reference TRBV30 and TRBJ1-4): SQTIHQWPATLVQPVGSPLSLECTVEGTSNPNLYWYRQAAGRGLQLLFYSVGIGQISSEVPQNLSASRPQDRQFILSSKKLLLSDSGFYLCAWGRWAGREKLFFGSGTQLSVL.

The CDR3 is CASSPLDSINTEAFF. CDR3 nucleotides: TGTGCCAGCTCACCTTTGGACAGCATAAACACTGAAGCTTTCTTT. The rearrangement uses TRBV18 and TRBJ1-1; D may be TRBD1 (6 bases). V lost 3 bases and J 2 bases, leaving 13 bases between the germline ends. Germline values: CDR1 KGHSH, CDR2 LQKENI. The length of the CDR3 is 15 residues. The full variable domain, rest sourced from reference TRBV18 and TRBJ1-1, is NAGVMQNPRHLVRRRGQEARLRCSPMKGHSHVYWYRQLPEEGLKFMVYLQKENIIDESGMPKERFSAEFPKEGPSILRIQQVVRGDSAAYFCASSPLDSINTEAFFGQGTRLTVV.

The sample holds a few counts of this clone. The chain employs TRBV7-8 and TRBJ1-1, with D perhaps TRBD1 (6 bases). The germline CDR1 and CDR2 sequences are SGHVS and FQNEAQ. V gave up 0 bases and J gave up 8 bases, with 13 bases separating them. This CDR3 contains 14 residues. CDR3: CASSLAGLTGEAFF. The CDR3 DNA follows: TGTGCCAGCAGCTTAGCTGGGCTGACAGGAGAAGCTTTCTTT. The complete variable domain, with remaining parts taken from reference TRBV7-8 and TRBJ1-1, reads GAGVSQSPRYKVAKRGQDVALRCDPISGHVSLFWYQQALGQGPEFLTYFQNEAQLDKSGLPSDRFFAERPEGSVSTLKIQRTQQEDSAVYLCASSLAGLTGEAFFGQGTRLTVV.

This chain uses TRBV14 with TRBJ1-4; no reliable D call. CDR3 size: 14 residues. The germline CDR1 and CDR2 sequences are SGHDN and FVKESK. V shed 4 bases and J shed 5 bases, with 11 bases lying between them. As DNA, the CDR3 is TGTGCCAGCAGCCGGGGAGTTTCCAATGAAAAACTGTTTTTT. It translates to CASSRGVSNEKLFF.

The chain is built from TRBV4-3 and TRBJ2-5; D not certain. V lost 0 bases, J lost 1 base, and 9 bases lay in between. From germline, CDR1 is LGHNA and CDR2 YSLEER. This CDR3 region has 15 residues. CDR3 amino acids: CASSQDGQVQETQYF. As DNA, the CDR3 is TGCGCCAGCAGCCAAGACGGGCAGGTCCAAGAGACCCAGTACTTC.

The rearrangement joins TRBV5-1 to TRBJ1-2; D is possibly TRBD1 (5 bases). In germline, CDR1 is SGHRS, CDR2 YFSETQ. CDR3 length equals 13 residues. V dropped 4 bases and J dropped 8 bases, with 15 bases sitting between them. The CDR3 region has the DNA TGCGCCAGCAGCCTCAGGGCCGAGGGCGGCTACACCTTC. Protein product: CASSLRAEGGYTF.

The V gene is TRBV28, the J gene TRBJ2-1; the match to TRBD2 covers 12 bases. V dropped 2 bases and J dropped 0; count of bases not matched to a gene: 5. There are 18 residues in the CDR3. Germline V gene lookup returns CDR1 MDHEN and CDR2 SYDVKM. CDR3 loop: CASSLLAGGGSSYNEQFF. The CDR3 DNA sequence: TGTGCCAGCAGTTTACTAGCGGGAGGGGGTAGCTCCTACAATGAGCAGTTCTTC.

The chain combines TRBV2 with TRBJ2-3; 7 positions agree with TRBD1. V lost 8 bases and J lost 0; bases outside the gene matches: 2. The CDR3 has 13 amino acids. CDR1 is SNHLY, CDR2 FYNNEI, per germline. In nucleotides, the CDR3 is TGTGCCAGCCACAGGGGAAGCACAGATACGCAGTATTTT. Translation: CASHRGSTDTQYF.

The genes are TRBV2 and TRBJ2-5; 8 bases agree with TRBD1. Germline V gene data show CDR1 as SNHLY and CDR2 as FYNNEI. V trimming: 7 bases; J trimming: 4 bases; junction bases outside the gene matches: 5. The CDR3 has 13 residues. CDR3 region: CASIWTGLETQYF. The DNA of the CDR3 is TGTGCCAGCATATGGACAGGGTTAGAGACCCAGTACTTC. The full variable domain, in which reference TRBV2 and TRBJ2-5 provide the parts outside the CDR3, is EPEVTQTPSHQVTQMGQEVILRCVPISNHLYFYWYRQILGQKVEFLVSFYNNEISEKSEIFDDQFSVERPDGSNFTLKIRSTKLEDSAMYFCASIWTGLETQYFGPGTRLLVL.

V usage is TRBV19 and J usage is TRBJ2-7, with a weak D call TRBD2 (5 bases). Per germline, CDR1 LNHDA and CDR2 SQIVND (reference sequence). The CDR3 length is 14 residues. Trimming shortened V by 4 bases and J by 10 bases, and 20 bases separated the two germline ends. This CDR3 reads CASSTLNQGPGQYF. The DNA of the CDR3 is TGTGCCAGTAGTACCCTTAACCAAGGCCCGGGACAGTACTTC.

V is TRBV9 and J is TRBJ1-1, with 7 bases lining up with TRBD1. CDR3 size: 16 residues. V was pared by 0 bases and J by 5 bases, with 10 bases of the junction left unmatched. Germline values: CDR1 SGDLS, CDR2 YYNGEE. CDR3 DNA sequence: TGTGCCAGCAGCGTAGGGCAGGGGGAGATTAGGACTGAAGCTTTCTTT. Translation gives CASSVGQGEIRTEAFF.

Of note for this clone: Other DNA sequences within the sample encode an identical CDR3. The CDR3 region is CASSTGQVGGYTF. In DNA, the CDR3 is TGCGCCAGCAGCACGGGACAGGTTGGTGGCTACACCTTC. This chain joins TRBV5-1 and TRBJ1-2; 8 bases agree with TRBD1. The V gene end was trimmed by 4 bases and the J gene end by 7 bases; junction bases not matched to a gene: 6. CDR3 size: 13 residues. Germline lookup yields CDR1 SGHRS and CDR2 YFSETQ. The whole variable domain, filled in from reference TRBV5-1 and TRBJ1-2, reads KAGVTQTPRYLIKTRGQQVTLSCSPISGHRSVSWYQQTPGQGLQFLFEYFSETQRNKGNFPGRFSGRQFSNSRSEMNVSTLELGDSALYLCASSTGQVGGYTFGSGTRLTVV.

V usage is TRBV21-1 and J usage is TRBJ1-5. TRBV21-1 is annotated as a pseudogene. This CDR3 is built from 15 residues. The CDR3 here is CASSPRQRINQPQHF. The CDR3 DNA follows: TGTGCCAGCAGCCCCCGCCAAAGGATTAATCAGCCCCAGCATTTT.

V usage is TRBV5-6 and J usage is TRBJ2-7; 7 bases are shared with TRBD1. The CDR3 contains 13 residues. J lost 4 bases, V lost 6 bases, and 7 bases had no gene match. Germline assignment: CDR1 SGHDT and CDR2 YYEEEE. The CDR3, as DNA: TGTGCCAGCATCGACAGGGTCGGGTACGAGCAGTACTTC. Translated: CASIDRVGYEQYF.

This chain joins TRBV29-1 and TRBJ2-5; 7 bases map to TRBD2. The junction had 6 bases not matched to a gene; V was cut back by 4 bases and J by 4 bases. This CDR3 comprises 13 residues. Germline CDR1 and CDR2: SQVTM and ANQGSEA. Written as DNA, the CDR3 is TGCAGCGTTGCCAGCGGGACTGGAGAGACCCAGTACTTC. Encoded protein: CSVASGTGETQYF. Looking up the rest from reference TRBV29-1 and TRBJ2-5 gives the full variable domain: SAVISQKPSRDICQRGTSLTIQCQVDSQVTMMFWYRQQPGQSLTLIATANQGSEATYESGFVIDKFPISRPNLTFSTLTVSNMSPEDSSIYLCSVASGTGETQYFGPGTRLLVL.

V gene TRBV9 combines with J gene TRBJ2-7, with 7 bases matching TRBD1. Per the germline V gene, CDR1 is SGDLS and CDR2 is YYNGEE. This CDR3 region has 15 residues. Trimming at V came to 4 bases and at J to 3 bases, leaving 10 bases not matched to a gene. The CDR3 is CASSPRQGIDYEQYF. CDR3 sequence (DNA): TGTGCCAGCAGCCCCCGACAGGGCATCGACTACGAGCAGTACTTC.

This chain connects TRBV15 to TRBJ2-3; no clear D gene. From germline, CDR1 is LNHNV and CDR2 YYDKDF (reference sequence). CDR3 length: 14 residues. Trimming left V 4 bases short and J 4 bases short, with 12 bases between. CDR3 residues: CATSKSNAPDTQYF. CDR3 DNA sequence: TGTGCCACCAGCAAATCGAACGCCCCAGATACGCAGTATTTT.

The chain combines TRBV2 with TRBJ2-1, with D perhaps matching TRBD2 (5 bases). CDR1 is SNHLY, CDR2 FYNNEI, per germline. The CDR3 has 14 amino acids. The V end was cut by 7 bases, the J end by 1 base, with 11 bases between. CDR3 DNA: TGTGCCAGCAATCGACTACAATCCTACAATGAGCAGTTCTTC. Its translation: CASNRLQSYNEQFF.

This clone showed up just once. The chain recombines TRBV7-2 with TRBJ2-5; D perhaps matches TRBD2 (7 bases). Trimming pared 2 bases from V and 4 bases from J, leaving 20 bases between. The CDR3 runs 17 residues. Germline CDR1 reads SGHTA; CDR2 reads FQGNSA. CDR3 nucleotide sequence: TGTGCCAGCAGCTTATCCTGGGGGGGGCGGCGGGGAGAGACCCAGTACTTC. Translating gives CASSLSWGGRRGETQYF.

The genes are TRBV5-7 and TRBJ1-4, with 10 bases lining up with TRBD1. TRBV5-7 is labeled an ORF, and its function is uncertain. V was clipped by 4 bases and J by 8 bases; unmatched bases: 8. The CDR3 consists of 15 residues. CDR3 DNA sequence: TGTGCCAGCAGCCGAGAGGGACAGGGGTTGGAAAAACTGTTTTTT. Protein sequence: CASSREGQGLEKLFF.

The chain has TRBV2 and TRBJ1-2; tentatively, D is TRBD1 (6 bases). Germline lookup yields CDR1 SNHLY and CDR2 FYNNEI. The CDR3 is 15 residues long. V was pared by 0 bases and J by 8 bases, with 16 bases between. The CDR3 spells CASSEARRGSEGYTF. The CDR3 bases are TGTGCCAGCAGTGAAGCGCGTAGGGGGTCGGAGGGCTACACCTTC.

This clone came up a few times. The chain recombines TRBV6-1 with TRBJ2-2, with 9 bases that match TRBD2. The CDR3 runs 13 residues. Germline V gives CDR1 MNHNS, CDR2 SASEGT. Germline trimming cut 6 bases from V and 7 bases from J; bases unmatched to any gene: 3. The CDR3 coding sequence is TGTGCCAGCAGCAGGACTAGCGACGGGGAGCTGTTTTTT. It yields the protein CASSRTSDGELFF.

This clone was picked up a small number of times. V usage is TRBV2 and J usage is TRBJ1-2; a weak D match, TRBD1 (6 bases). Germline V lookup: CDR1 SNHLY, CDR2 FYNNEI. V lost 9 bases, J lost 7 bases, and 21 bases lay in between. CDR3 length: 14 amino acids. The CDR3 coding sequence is TGTGCCAGGGAGGGGGGAATATTCAACCCTGGCTACACCTTC. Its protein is CAREGGIFNPGYTF.

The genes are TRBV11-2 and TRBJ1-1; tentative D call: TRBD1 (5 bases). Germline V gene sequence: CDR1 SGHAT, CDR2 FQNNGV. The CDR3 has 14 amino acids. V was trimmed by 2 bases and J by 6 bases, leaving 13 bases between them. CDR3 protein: CASSLRGGIAEAFF. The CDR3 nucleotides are TGTGCCAGCAGCTTACGGGGGGGTATCGCTGAAGCTTTCTTT.